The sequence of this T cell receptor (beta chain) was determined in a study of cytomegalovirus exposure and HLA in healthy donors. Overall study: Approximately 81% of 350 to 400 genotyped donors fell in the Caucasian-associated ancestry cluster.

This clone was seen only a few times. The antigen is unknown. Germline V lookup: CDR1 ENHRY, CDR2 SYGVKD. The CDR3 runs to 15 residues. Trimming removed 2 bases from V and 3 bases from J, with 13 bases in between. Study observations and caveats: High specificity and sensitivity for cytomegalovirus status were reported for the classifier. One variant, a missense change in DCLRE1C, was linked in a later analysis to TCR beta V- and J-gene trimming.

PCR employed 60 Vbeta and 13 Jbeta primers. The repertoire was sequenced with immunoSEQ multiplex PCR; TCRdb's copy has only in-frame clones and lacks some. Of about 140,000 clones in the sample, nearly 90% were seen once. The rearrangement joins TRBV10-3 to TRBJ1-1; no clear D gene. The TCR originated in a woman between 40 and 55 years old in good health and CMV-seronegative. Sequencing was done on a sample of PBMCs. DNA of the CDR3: TGTGCCATCAGTGAGGCTCCCCCTTCGGACACTGAAGCTTTCTTT. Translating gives CAISEAPPSDTEAFF.